This is a list of T cell receptor beta chains from one sample in a study of blood T cells in healthy people across ages. TCRdb analysed the 5' RACE reads with MiXCR anew, one entry per CDR3 protein. The sample has some 1.7 million distinct CDR3 sequences, about 28% seen once. The sequenced sample consisted of blood. The receptors shown here come from a woman in her 30s in good health. Each CDR3 is given with its conserved first and last residue. A D gene is named only where the DNA matches it firmly. Size is stated for part of the rows, as once, few or many counts, or as a class when the clone is expanded.

J gene: TRBJ2-2; V gene: TRBV5-1; D gene: TRBD1; clone size: .; CDR3 DNA: TGCGCCAGCAGCTCCCCCGGACAGGGAAACGCCGGGGAGCTGTTTTTT; CDR3 protein: CASSSPGQGNAGELFF
J gene: TRBJ1-1; V gene: TRBV5-1; D gene: .; clone size: .; CDR3 DNA: TGCGCCAGCACGCCGACAGGACTGAACACTGAAGCTTTCTTT; CDR3 protein: CASTPTGLNTEAFF
J gene: TRBJ2-4; V gene: TRBV28; D gene: .; clone size: many; CDR3 DNA: TGTGCCAGCAGTGCTTGGGCCGACAGTAGCAAAAACATTCAGTACTTC; CDR3 protein: CASSAWADSSKNIQYF
J gene: TRBJ2-7; V gene: TRBV14; D gene: TRBD2; clone size: .; CDR3 DNA: TGTGCCAGCAGCCACCGAGCGGGAGCCGCCTACGATCAGTACTTC; CDR3 protein: CASSHRAGAAYDQYF
J gene: TRBJ2-7; V gene: TRBV7-9; D gene: .; clone size: few; CDR3 DNA: TGTGCCAGCAGCTTAAATTCTCAGGGTAGGGACGAGCAGTACTTC; CDR3 protein: CASSLNSQGRDEQYF
J gene: TRBJ2-5; V gene: TRBV28; D gene: TRBD1; clone size: few; CDR3 DNA: TGTGCCAGCAGCCAGGGACAGGGAACTATCCAAGAGACCCAGTACTTC; CDR3 protein: CASSQGQGTIQETQYF
J gene: TRBJ1-4; V gene: TRBV11-2; D gene: .; clone size: .; CDR3 DNA: TGTGCCAGCAGCTTAGTCCAGGGATGGGGCGAAAAACTGTTTTTT; CDR3 protein: CASSLVQGWGEKLFF
J gene: TRBJ2-1; V gene: TRBV9; D gene: TRBD2; clone size: .; CDR3 DNA: TGTGCCAGCAGCGTAGGCGGGGGGCCCCTGAATGAGCAGTTCTTC; CDR3 protein: CASSVGGGPLNEQFF
J gene: TRBJ1-4; V gene: TRBV5-1; D gene: .; clone size: few; CDR3 DNA: TGCGCCAGCAGCTCCGGGACATCGGATAATGAAAAACTGTTTTTT; CDR3 protein: CASSSGTSDNEKLFF
J gene: TRBJ2-1; V gene: TRBV20-1; D gene: TRBD2; clone size: many; CDR3 DNA: TGCAGTGCCCCCAACAAGCGGGGCGCCTACAATGAGCAGTTCTTC; CDR3 protein: CSAPNKRGAYNEQFF
J gene: TRBJ2-5; V gene: TRBV20-1; D gene: .; clone size: .; CDR3 DNA: TGCAGTGCTGAACAGGGAGGCTCCTACGGGCAGTACTTC; CDR3 protein: CSAEQGGSYGQYF
J gene: TRBJ1-2; V gene: TRBV27; D gene: .; clone size: few; CDR3 DNA: TGTGCCAGCAGTTTTGCCGGGACGGATAACTATGGCTACACCTTC; CDR3 protein: CASSFAGTDNYGYTF
J gene: TRBJ2-5; V gene: TRBV7-9; D gene: .; clone size: few; CDR3 DNA: TGTGCCAGCAGCTTGGGGCAGGCCCTGGGGACCCAGTACTTC; CDR3 protein: CASSLGQALGTQYF
J gene: TRBJ2-5; V gene: TRBV24-1; D gene: TRBD1; clone size: .; CDR3 DNA: TGTGCCACCAGTGACCCAGGGGGCGACAGTGTGGAGACCCAGTACTTC; CDR3 protein: CATSDPGGDSVETQYF
J gene: TRBJ2-3; V gene: TRBV27; D gene: .; clone size: .; CDR3 DNA: TGTGCCAGCAGTTTGGGACTTTCTCAGGGCACAGATACGCAGTATTTT; CDR3 protein: CASSLGLSQGTDTQYF
J gene: TRBJ2-3; V gene: TRBV14; D gene: .; clone size: .; CDR3 DNA: TGTGCCAGCAGCCGGGCCCTGACATCTAGCACAGATACGCAGTATTTT; CDR3 protein: CASSRALTSSTDTQYF
J gene: TRBJ2-7; V gene: TRBV20-1; D gene: TRBD1; clone size: few; CDR3 DNA: TGCAGTGCCAATACCGGGACAGGGGCCTCCTACGAGCAGTACTTC; CDR3 protein: CSANTGTGASYEQYF
J gene: TRBJ1-2; V gene: TRBV28; D gene: .; clone size: .; CDR3 DNA: TGTACCAGCCTTTTTCCTCAGGGGTATGGCTACACCTTC; CDR3 protein: CTSLFPQGYGYTF
J gene: TRBJ2-7; V gene: TRBV20-1; D gene: TRBD1; clone size: many; CDR3 DNA: TGCAGTGTCCGACAGGGTCTAGGAGAGCAGTACTTC; CDR3 protein: CSVRQGLGEQYF
J gene: TRBJ2-7; V gene: TRBV5-1; D gene: .; clone size: .; CDR3 DNA: TGCGCCAGCGGCGGTAGTGATAGGGGCCCCTACTACGAGCAGTACTTC; CDR3 protein: CASGGSDRGPYYEQYF
J gene: TRBJ1-3; V gene: TRBV19; D gene: .; clone size: .; CDR3 DNA: TGTGCCAGTAGTATTGAGGGGATCGTCTCTGGAAACACCATATATTTT; CDR3 protein: CASSIEGIVSGNTIYF
J gene: TRBJ2-7; V gene: TRBV29-1; D gene: .; clone size: .; CDR3 DNA: TGCAGCGTTCTAGGGACGGAACTCTCCTACGAGCAGTACTTC; CDR3 protein: CSVLGTELSYEQYF
J gene: TRBJ2-5; V gene: TRBV11-2; D gene: TRBD2; clone size: .; CDR3 DNA: TGTGCCAGCACCCTAAGGGAGGGCCGAGAGACCCAGTACTTC; CDR3 protein: CASTLREGRETQYF
J gene: TRBJ2-5; V gene: TRBV9; D gene: .; clone size: .; CDR3 DNA: TGTGCCAGCAGCATAAGGACAGATCAAGAGACCCAGTACTTC; CDR3 protein: CASSIRTDQETQYF
J gene: TRBJ2-4; V gene: TRBV12-5; D gene: .; clone size: .; CDR3 DNA: TGTGCTAGTGGTCGCCTCGGCGGGAATGAGCAGTACTTC; CDR3 protein: CASGRLGGNEQYF
J gene: TRBJ1-4; V gene: TRBV14; D gene: TRBD1; clone size: .; CDR3 DNA: TGTGCCAGCAGCCACACCGGGACAGCCTCACGGGAAAAACTGTTTTTT; CDR3 protein: CASSHTGTASREKLFF
J gene: TRBJ2-7; V gene: TRBV20-1; D gene: .; clone size: once; CDR3 DNA: TGCAGTGCTAGAGGGGACCCCTACGAGCAGTACTTC; CDR3 protein: CSARGDPYEQYF
J gene: TRBJ2-1; V gene: TRBV7-2; D gene: TRBD1; clone size: .; CDR3 DNA: TGTGCCAGCAGCGAACCGGGACAGTCCAATGAGCAGTTCTTC; CDR3 protein: CASSEPGQSNEQFF
J gene: TRBJ1-2; V gene: TRBV28; D gene: TRBD1; clone size: .; CDR3 DNA: TGTGCCAGCATTCTGGATGGCAGGGGGCGAGGTGGCTACACCTTC; CDR3 protein: CASILDGRGRGGYTF
J gene: TRBJ2-1; V gene: TRBV5-1; D gene: .; clone size: many; CDR3 DNA: TGTGCCAGCAGCTTAGGGATTGACAATGAGCAGTTCTTC; CDR3 protein: CASSLGIDNEQFF
J gene: TRBJ1-1; V gene: TRBV4-1; D gene: TRBD1; clone size: .; CDR3 DNA: TGCGCCAGCAGCCAAGCGGGACAGGGTAACACTGAAGCTTTCTTT; CDR3 protein: CASSQAGQGNTEAFF
J gene: TRBJ2-5; V gene: TRBV5-1; D gene: TRBD2; clone size: .; CDR3 DNA: TGCGCCAGCAGCTTGGACCCTAGCGGGGGCCAACAAGAGACCCAGTACTTC; CDR3 protein: CASSLDPSGGQQETQYF
J gene: TRBJ1-5; V gene: TRBV27; D gene: .; clone size: .; CDR3 DNA: TGTGCCAGCAATTCCCGGGGACTTAGCGATCAGCCCCAGCATTTT; CDR3 protein: CASNSRGLSDQPQHF
J gene: TRBJ1-1; V gene: TRBV12-3/TRBV12-4; D gene: .; clone size: .; CDR3 DNA: TGTGCCAGCAGGTTACCAGGGCACGCTTTCTTT; CDR3 protein: CASRLPGHAFF
J gene: TRBJ2-7; V gene: TRBV12-3/TRBV12-4; D gene: TRBD2; clone size: few; CDR3 DNA: TGTGCCAGCAGTGCGTCTAGCGGGGGCTACGAGCAGTACTTC; CDR3 protein: CASSASSGGYEQYF
J gene: TRBJ2-7; V gene: TRBV11-3; D gene: .; clone size: .; CDR3 DNA: TGTGTCAGCAGCTTAGGGCTTTCCGCGTCCTACGAGCAGTACTTC; CDR3 protein: CVSSLGLSASYEQYF
J gene: TRBJ1-6; V gene: TRBV12-3/TRBV12-4; D gene: .; clone size: .; CDR3 DNA: TGTGCCAGCAGTTTCGGCTTTACACCCCTCCACTTT; CDR3 protein: CASSFGFTPLHF
J gene: TRBJ1-2; V gene: TRBV2; D gene: .; clone size: few; CDR3 DNA: TGTGCCAGCAAGGATTCTAGAGCCCTGTCCGGCTACACCTTC; CDR3 protein: CASKDSRALSGYTF
J gene: TRBJ2-1; V gene: TRBV11-2; D gene: .; clone size: many; CDR3 DNA: TGTGCCAGCAGCTTAGGGCTCAACAATGAGCAGTTCTTC; CDR3 protein: CASSLGLNNEQFF
J gene: TRBJ1-6; V gene: TRBV20-1; D gene: .; clone size: few; CDR3 DNA: TGCAGTGCTAGGGGTCGAGTTAATTCACCCCTCCACTTT; CDR3 protein: CSARGRVNSPLHF
J gene: TRBJ1-1; V gene: TRBV3-1; D gene: TRBD1; clone size: few; CDR3 DNA: TGTGCCAGCAGGTTCCAGGGGGCTAGTACTGAAGCTTTCTTT; CDR3 protein: CASRFQGASTEAFF